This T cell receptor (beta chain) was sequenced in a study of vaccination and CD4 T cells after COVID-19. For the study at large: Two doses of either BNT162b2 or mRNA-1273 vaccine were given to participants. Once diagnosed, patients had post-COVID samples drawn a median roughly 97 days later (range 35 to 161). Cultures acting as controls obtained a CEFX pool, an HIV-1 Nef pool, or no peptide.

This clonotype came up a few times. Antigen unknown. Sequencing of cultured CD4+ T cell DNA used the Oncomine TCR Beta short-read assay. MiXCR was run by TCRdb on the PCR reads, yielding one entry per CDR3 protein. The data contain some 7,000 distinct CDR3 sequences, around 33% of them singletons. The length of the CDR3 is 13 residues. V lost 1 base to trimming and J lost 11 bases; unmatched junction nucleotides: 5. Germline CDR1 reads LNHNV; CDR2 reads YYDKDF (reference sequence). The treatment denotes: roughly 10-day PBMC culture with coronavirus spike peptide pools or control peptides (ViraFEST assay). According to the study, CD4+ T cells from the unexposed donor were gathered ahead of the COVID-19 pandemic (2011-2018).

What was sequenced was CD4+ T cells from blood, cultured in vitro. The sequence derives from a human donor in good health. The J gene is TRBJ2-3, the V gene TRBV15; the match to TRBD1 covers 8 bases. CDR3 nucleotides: TGTGCCACCAGCAGAGGGGGGGACAGGTGGCAGTATTTT. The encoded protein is CATSRGGDRWQYF.